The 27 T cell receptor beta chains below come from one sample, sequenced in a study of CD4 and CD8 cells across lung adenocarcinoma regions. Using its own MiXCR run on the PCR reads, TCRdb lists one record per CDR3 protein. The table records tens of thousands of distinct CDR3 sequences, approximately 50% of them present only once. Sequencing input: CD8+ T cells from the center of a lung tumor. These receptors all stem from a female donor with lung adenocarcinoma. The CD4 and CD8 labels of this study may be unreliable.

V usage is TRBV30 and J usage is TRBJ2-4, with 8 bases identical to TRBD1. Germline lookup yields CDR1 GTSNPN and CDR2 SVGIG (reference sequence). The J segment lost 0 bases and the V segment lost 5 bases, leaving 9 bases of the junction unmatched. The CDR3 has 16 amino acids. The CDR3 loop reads CAWAPRTGIAKNIQYF. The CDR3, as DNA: TGTGCCTGGGCCCCCAGGACAGGGATAGCCAAAAACATTCAGTACTTC.

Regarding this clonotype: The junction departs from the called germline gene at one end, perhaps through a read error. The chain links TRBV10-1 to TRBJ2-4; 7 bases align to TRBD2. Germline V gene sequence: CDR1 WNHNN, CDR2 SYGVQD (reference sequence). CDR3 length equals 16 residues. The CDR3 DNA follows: TGCGCGAGCAGTGAGACGGAGCGGGGAGTCAAAAATATTCAGTACTTC. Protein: CASSETERGVKNIQYF.

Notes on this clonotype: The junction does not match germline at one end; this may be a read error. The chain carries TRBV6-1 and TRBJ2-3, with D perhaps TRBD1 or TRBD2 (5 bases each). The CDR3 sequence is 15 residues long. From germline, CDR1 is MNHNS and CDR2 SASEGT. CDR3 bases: TGTGCCAGCGGTGAATGGCGAGCGGACACAGAGACCCAGTACTTT. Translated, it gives CASGEWRADTETQYF.

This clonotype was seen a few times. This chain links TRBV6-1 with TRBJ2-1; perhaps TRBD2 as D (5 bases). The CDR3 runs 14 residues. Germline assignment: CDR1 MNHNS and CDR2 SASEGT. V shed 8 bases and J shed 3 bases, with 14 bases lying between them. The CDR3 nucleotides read TGTGCCAGCGGCCCCTCTAGCAACTACAATGAGCAGTTCTTC. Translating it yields CASGPSSNYNEQFF.

Here the CDR3 reads CASSPGTSDTQYF. The CDR3 nucleotides read TGCGCCAGCAGTCCCGGGACTTCAGATACGCAGTATTTT. The chain is built from TRBV10-1 and TRBJ2-3; TRBD2 might be the D (6 bases). The CDR3 is 13 residues long. From germline, CDR1 is WNHNN and CDR2 SYGVQD (reference sequence). Trimming removed 5 bases at V and 4 bases at J, with 10 bases between.

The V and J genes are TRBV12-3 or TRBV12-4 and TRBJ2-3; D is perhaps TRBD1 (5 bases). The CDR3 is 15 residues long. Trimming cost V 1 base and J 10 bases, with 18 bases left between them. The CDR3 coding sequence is TGTGCCAGCAGTTTAGACGACAGAAACACAGAGGCGCAGTATTTT. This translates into CASSLDDRNTEAQYF.

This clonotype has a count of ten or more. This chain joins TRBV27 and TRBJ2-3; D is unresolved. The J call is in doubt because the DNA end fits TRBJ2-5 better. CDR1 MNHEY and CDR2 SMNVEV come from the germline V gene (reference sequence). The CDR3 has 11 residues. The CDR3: CASRDPDTQYF. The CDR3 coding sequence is TGTGCCAGCCGTGACCCAGATACCCAGTACTTC.

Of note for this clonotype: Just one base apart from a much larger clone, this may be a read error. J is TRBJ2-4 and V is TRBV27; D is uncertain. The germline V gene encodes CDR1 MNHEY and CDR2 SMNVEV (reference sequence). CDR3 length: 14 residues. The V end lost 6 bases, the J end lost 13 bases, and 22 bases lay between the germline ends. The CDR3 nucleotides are TGTGCCAGCAGCCCCGGATTCGGTCACAATGAGCAGTACTTC. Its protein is CASSPGFGHNEQYF.

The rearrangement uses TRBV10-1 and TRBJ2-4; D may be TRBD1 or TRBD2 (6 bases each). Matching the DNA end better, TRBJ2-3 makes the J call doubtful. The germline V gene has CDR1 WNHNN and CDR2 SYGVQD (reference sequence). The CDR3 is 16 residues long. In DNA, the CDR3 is TGCGCCAGCAGTGTAGGGGGGCTGGAAGGCACAAACACTCAGTATTTT. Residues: CASSVGGLEGTNTQYF.

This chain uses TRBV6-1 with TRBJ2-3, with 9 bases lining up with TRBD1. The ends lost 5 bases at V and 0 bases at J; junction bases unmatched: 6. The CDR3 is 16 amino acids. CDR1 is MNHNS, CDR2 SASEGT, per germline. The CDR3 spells CASSIGTGTSTDTQYF. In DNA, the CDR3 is TGTGCCAGCAGTATTGGGACAGGGACTAGCACAGATACGCAGTATTTT.

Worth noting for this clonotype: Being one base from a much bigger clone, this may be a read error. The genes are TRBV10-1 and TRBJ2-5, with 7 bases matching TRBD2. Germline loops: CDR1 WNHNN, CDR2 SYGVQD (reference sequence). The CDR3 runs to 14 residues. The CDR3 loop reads CASSAGTIASERFF. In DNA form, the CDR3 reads TGCGCCAGCAGTGCCGGGACTATAGCTTCTGAGCGGTTCTTC.

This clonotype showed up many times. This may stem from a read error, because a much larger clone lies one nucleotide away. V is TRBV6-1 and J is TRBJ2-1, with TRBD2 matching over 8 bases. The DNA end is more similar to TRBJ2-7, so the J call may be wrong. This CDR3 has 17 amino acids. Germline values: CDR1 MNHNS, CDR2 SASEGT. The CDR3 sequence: CASSPGLDTLSYNEQYF. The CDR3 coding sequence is TGTGCCAGCAGTCCGGGACTAGATACCCTCTCCTACAATGAGCAGTACTTC.

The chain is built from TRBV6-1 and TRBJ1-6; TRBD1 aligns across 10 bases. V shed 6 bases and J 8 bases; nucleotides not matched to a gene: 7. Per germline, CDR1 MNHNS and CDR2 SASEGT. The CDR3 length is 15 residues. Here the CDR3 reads CASRTGTGEYSPLHF. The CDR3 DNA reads TGTGCCAGCAGGACCGGGACAGGGGAATATTCACCCCTCCACTTT.

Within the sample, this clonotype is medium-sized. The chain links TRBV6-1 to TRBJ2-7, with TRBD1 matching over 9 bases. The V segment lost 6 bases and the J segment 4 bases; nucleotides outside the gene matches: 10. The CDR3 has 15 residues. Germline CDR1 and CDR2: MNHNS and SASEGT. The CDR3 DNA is TGTGCCAGCAGGGATTCCGGGACAGGGACGTACGAGCAGTACGTC. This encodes CASRDSGTGTYEQYV.

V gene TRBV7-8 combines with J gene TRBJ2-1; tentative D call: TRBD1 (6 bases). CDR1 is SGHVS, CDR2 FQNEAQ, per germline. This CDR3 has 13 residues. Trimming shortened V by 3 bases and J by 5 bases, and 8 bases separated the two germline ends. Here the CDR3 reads CASSFGQNNEQFF. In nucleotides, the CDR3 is TGTGCCAGCAGCTTTGGACAGAACAATGAGCAGTTCTTC.

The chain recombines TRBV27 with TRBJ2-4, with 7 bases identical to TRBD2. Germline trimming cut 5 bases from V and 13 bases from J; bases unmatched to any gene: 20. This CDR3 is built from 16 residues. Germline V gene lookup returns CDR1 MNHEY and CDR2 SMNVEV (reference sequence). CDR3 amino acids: CASSGAGPWAKDTQYF. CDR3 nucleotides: TGTGCCAGCAGTGGAGCGGGGCCGTGGGCCAAAGATACGCAGTACTTC.

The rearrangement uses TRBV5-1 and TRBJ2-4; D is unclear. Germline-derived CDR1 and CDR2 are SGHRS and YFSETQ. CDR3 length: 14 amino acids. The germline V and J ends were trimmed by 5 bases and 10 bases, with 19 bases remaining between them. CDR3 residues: CASRLLRADDIQYF. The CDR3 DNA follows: TGCGCCAGCAGGTTGCTGAGAGCAGACGATATTCAGTACTTC.

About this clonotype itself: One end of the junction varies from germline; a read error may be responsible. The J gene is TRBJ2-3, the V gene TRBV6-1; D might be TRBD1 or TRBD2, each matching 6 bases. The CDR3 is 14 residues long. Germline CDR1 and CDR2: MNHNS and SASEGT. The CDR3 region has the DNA TGTGCGGGCAGTGGGGGCGGGGTAACAGAGACGCAGTATTTC. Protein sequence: CAGSGGGVTETQYF.

This chain's CDR3 is CASSLLFETEQFF. As DNA, the CDR3 is TGTGCCAGCAGCTTACTTTTTGAGACAGAGCAGTTCTTC. The chain couples TRBV7-6 to TRBJ2-1; D is uncertain. The germline V gene encodes CDR1 SGHVS and CDR2 FNYEAQ. The length of the CDR3 is 13 residues. V dropped 2 bases and J dropped 10 bases, with 12 bases sitting between them.

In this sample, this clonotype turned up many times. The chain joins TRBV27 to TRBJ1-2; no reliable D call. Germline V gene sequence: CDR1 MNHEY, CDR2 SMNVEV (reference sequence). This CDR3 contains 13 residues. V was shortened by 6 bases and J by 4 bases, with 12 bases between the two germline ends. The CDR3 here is CASSDRGIYGYTF. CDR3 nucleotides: TGTGCCAGCAGCGATCGGGGAATCTATGGCTACACCTTC.

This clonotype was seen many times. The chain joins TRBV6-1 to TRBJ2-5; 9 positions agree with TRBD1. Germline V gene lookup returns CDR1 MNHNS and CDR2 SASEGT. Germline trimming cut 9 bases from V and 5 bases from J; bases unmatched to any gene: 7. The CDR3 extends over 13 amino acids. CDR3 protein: CARSPGQGETQYF. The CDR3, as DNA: TGTGCCAGGAGTCCGGGACAGGGCGAGACCCAGTACTTC.

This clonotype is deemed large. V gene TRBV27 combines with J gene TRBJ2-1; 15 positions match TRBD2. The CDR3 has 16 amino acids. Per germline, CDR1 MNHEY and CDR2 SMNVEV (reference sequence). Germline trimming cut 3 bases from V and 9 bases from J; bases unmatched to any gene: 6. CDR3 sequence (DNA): TGTGCCAGCAGTTTGACCTGGACTAGCGGGGGGGGTGAGCAGTTCTTC. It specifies CASSLTWTSGGGEQFF.

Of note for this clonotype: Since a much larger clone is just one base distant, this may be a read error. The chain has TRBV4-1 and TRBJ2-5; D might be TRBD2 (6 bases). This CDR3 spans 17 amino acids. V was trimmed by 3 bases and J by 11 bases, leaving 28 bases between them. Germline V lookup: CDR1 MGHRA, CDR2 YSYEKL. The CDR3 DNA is TGCGCCAGCAGCCATCGTGGCCGGGCGGGAAGCGACAATGAGCAGTACTTC. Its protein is CASSHRGRAGSDNEQYF.

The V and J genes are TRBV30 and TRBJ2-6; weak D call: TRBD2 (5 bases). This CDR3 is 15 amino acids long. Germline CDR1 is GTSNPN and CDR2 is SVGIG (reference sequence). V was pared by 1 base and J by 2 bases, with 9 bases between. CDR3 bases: TGTGCCTGGAGTGGGAGACTAACTGGGGCCAACGTCCTGACTTTC. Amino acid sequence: CAWSGRLTGANVLTF. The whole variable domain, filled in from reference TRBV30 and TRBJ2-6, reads SQTIHQWPATLVQPVGSPLSLECTVEGTSNPNLYWYRQAAGRGLQLLFYSVGIGQISSEVPQNLSASRPQDRQFILSSKKLLLSDSGFYLCAWSGRLTGANVLTFGAGSRLTVL.

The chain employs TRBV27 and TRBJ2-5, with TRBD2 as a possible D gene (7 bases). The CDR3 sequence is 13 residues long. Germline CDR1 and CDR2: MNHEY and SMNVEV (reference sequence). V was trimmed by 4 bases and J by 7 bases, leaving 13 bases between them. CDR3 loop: CASSSGGRGTQYF. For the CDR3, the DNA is TGTGCCAGCAGTTCCGGGGGGCGGGGGACCCAGTACTTC.

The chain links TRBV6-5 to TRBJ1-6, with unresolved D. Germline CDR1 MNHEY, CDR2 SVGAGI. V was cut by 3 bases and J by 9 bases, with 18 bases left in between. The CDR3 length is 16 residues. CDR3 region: CASSYPGGGLGSPLHF. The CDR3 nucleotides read TGTGCCAGCAGTTATCCCGGCGGCGGTTTGGGTTCACCCCTCCACTTT.

CDR3 nucleotides: TGCGCCAGCAGCTTGGTGGTGAACACTGAAGCTTTCTTT. It is translated as CASSLVVNTEAFF. The V and J genes are TRBV5-1 and TRBJ1-1; D is uncertain. The CDR3 length is 13 residues. Germline V CDR1 and CDR2: SGHRS, YFSETQ. V dropped 0 bases and J dropped 0 bases, with 3 bases sitting between them.